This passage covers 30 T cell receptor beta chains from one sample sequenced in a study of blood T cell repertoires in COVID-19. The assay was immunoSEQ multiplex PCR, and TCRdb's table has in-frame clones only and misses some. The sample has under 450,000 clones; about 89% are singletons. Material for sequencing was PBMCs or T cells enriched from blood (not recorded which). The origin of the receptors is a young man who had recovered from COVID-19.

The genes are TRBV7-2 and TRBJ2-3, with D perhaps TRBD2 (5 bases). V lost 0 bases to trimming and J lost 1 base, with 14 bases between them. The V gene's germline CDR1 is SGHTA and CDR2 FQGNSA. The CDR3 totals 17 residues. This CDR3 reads CASSLAMRVVGTDTQYF. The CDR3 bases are TGTGCCAGCAGCTTAGCGATGCGGGTCGTAGGCACAGATACGCAGTATTTT. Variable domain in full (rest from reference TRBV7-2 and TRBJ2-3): GAGVSQSPSNKVTEKGKDVELRCDPISGHTALYWYRQSLGQGLEFLIYFQGNSAPDKSGLPSDRFSAERTGGSVSTLTIQRTQQEDSAVYLCASSLAMRVVGTDTQYFGPGTRLTVL.

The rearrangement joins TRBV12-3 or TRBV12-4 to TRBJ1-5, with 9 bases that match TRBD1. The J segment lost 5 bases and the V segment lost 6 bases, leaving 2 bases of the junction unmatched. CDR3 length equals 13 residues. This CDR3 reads CASSRDRDQPQHF. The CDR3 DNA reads TGTGCCAGCAGCCGGGACAGGGATCAGCCCCAGCATTTT.

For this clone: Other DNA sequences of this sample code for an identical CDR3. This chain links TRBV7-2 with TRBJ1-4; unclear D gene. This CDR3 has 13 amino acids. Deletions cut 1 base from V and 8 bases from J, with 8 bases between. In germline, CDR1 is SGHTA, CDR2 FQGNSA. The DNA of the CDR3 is TGTGCCAGCAGCTTAGGTCAGGCCGAAAAACTGTTTTTT. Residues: CASSLGQAEKLFF.

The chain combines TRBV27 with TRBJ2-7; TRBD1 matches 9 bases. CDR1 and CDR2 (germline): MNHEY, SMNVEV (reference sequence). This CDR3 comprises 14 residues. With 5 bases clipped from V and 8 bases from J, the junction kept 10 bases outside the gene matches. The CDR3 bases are TGTGCCAGCAGTCAACTCCGGGACAGGGCCCAGCAGTACTTC. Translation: CASSQLRDRAQQYF.

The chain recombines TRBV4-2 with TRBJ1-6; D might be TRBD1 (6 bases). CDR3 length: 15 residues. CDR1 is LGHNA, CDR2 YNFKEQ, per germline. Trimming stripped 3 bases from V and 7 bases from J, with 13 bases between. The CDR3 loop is CASSHPRQANSPLHF. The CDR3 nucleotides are TGTGCCAGCAGCCACCCCAGACAGGCAAATTCACCCCTCCACTTT.

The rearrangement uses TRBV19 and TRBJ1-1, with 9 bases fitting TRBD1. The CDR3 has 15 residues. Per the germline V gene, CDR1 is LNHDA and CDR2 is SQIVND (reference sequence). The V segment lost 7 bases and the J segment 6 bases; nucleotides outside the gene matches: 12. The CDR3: CASNSGTGFWAEAFF. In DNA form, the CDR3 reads TGTGCCAGTAACTCCGGGACAGGGTTTTGGGCTGAAGCTTTCTTT.

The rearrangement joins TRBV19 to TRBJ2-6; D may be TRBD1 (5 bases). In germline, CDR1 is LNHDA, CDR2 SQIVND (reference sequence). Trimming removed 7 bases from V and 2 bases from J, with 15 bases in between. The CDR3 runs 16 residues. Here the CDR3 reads CASTKGQRTGANVLTF. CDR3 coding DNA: TGTGCCAGTACCAAGGGGCAGAGGACTGGGGCCAACGTCCTGACTTTC.

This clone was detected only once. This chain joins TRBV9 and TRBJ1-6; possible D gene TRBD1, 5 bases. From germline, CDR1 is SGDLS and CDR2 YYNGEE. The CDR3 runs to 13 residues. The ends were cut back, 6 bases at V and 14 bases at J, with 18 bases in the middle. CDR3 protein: CASIRQRPRSLHF. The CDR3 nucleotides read TGTGCCAGCATCCGACAGAGACCCCGGTCCCTCCACTTT.

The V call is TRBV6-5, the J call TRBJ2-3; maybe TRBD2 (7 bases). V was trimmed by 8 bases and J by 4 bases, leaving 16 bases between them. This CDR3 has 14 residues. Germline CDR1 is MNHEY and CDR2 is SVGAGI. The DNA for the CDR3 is TGTGCCAGCGGGGTCGGCGGGGGCGCAGATACGCAGTATTTT. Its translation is CASGVGGGADTQYF.

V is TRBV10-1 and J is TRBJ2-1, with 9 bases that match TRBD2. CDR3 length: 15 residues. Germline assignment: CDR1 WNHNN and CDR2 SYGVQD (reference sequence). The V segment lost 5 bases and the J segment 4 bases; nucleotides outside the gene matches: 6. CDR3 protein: CASSPLAGPYNEQFF. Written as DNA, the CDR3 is TGCGCCAGCAGTCCCCTAGCGGGACCATACAATGAGCAGTTCTTC.

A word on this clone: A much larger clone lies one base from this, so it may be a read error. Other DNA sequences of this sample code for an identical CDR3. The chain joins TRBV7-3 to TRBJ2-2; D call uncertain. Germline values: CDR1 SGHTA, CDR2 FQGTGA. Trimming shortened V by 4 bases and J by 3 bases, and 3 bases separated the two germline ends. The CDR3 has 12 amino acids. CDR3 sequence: CASSSDTGELFF. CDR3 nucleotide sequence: TGTGCCAGCAGCTCCGACACCGGGGAGCTGTTTTTT.

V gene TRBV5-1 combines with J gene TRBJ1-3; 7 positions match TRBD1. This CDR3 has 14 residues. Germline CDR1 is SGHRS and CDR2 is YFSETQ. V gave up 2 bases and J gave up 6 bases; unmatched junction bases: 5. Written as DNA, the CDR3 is TGCGCCAGCAGCTTTTCCGGGACAGCAAACACCATATATTTT. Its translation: CASSFSGTANTIYF.

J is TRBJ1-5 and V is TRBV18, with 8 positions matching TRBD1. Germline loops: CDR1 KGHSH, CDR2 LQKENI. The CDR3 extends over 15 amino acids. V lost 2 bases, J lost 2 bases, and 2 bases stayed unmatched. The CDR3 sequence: CASSPEGQGNQPQHF. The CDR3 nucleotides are TGTGCCAGCTCACCAGAGGGACAGGGCAATCAGCCCCAGCATTTT.

This CDR3 reads CSVPLSTEAFF. The CDR3 nucleotides are TGCAGCGTTCCGTTGAGCACTGAAGCTTTCTTT. This sequence joins TRBV29-1 and TRBJ1-1; D unclear. The CDR3 sequence is 11 residues long. V lost 5 bases to trimming and J lost 4 bases, with 8 bases between them. Per the germline V gene, CDR1 is SQVTM and CDR2 is ANQGSEA.

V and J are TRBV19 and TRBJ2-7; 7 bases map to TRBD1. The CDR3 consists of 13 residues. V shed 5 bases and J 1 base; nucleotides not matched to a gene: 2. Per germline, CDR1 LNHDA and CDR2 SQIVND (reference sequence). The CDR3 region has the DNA TGTGCCAGTAGTGGGGACAGATCCTACGAGCAGTACTTC. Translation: CASSGDRSYEQYF.

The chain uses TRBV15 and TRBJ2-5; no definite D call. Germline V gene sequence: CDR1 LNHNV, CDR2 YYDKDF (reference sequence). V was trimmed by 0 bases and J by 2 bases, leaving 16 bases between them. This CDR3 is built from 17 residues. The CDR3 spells CATSRDLLQQRQETQYF. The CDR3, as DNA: TGTGCCACCAGCAGAGACCTTTTACAACAGAGACAAGAGACCCAGTACTTC.

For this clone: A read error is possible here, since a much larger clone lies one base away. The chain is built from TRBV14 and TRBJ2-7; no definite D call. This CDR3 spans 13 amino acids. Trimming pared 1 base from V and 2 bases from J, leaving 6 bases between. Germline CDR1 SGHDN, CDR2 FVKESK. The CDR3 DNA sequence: TGTGCCAGCAGCCAAGGACTCGCCTACGAGCAGTACTTC. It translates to CASSQGLAYEQYF.

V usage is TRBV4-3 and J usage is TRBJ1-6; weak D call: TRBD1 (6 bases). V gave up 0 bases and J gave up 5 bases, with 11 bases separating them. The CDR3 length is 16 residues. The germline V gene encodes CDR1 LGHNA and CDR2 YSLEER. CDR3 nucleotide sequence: TGCGCCAGCAGCCAAGATCCATGGACAGATAATTCACCCCTCCACTTT. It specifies CASSQDPWTDNSPLHF.

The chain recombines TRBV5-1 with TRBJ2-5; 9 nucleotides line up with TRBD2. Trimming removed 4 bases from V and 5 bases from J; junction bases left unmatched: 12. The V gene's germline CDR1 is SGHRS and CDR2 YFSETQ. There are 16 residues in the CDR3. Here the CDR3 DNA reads TGCGCCAGCAGCCCCATGCCGGGACTAGCAGGGGAGACCCAGTACTTC. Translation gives CASSPMPGLAGETQYF.

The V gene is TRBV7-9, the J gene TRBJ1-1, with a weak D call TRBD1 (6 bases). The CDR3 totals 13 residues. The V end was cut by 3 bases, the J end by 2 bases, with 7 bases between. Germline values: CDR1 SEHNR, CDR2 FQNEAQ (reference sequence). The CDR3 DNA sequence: TGTGCCAGCAGCTTGGGACACAACACTGAAGCTTTCTTT. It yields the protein CASSLGHNTEAFF.

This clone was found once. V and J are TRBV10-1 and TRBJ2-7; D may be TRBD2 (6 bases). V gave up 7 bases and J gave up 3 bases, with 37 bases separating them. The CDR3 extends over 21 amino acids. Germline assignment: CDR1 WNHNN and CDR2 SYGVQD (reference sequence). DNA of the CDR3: TGCGCCAGCACCGTTGGGGACTCTAGGAATTCAGGGTCGTTGGGGATCTACGAGCAGTACTTC. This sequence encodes CASTVGDSRNSGSLGIYEQYF.

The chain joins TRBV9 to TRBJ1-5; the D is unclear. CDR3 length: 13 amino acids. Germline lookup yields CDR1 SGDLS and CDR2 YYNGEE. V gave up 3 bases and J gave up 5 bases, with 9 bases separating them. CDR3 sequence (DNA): TGTGCCAGCAGCGCATTTACAGATCAGCCCCAGCATTTT. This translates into CASSAFTDQPQHF.

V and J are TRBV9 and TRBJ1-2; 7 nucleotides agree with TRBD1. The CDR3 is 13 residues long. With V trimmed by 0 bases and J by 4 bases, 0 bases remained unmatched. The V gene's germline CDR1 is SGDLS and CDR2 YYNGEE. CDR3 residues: CASSVGQGYGYTF. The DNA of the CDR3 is TGTGCCAGCAGCGTAGGACAGGGCTATGGCTACACCTTC.

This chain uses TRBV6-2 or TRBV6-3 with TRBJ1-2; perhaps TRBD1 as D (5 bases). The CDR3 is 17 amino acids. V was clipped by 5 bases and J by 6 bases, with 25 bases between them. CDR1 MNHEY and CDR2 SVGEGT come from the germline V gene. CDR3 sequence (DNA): TGTGCCAGCAGTCCAGGTTGGACGGTCGCCTCCAGGGATGGCTACACCTTC. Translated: CASSPGWTVASRDGYTF.

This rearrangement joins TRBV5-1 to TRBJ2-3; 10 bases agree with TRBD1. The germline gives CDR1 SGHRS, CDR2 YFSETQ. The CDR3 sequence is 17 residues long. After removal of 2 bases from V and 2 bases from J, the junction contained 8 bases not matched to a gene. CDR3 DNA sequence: TGCGCCAGCAGCTTCTCCGGGACAGGGGCGATCACAGATACGCAGTATTTT. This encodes CASSFSGTGAITDTQYF.

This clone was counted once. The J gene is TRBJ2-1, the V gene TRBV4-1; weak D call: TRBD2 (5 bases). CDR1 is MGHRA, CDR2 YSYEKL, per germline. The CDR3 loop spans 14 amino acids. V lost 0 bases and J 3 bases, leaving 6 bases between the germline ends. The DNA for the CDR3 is TGCGCCAGCAGCCAAGAGAGGGACTACAATGAGCAGTTCTTC. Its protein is CASSQERDYNEQFF.

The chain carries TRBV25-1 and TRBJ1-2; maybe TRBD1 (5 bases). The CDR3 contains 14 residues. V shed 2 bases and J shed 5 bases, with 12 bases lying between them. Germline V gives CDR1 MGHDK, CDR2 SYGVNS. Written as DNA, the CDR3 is TGTGCCAGCAGTGAAGGACACGGAAGGTATGGCTACACCTTC. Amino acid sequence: CASSEGHGRYGYTF.

Here the CDR3 reads CASSLNPGGRSTDTQYF. CDR3 coding DNA: TGTGCCAGCAGCTTAAATCCAGGGGGCCGGAGCACAGATACGCAGTATTTT. The chain combines TRBV7-3 with TRBJ2-3, with 8 positions matching TRBD1. The CDR3 is 17 residues long. Germline V gene data show CDR1 as SGHTA and CDR2 as FQGTGA. After removal of 1 base from V and 0 bases from J, the junction contained 6 bases not matched to a gene.

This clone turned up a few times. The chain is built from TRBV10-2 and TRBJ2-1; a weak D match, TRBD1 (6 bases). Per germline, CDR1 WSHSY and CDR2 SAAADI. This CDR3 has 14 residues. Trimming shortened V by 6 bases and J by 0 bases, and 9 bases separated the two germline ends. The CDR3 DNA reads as TGCGCCAGCAGCGGACAGCTCTCCTACAATGAGCAGTTCTTC. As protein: CASSGQLSYNEQFF.

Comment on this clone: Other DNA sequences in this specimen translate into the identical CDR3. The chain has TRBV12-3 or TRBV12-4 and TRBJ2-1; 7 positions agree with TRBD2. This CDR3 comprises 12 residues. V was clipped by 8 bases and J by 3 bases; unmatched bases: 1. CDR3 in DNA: TGTGCCAGCGGGGGGGGCTACAATGAGCAGTTCTTC. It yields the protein CASGGGYNEQFF.